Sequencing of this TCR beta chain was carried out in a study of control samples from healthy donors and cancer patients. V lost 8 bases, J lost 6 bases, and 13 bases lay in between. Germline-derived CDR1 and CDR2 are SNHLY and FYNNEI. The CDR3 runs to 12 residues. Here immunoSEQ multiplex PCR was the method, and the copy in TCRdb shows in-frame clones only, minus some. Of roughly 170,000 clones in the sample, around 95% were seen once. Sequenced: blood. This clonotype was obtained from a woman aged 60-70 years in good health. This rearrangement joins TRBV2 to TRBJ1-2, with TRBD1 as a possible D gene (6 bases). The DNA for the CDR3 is TGTGCCAGCCGGTGGGGGGCGGATGGCTACACCTTC. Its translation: CASRWGADGYTF.